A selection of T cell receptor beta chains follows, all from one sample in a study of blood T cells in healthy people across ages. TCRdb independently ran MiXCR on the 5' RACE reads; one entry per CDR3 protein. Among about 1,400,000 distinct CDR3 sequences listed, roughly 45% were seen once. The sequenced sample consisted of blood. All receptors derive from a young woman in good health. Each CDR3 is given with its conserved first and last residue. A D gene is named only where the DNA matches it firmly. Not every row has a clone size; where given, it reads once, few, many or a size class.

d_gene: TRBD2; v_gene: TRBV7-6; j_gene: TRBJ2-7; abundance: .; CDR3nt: TGTGCCAGCAGCCCGACGGGGGGGGCTATACCCTACGAGCAGTACTTC; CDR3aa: CASSPTGGAIPYEQYF
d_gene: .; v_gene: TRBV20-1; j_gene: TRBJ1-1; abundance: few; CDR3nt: TGCAGTGCTGGGGATGGCTACACTGAAGCTTTCTTT; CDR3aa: CSAGDGYTEAFF
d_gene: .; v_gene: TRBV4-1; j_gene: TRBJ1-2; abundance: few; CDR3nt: TGCGCCAGCAGCCCAAGTGGGACACCCGGGCGAGGCTACACCTTC; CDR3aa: CASSPSGTPGRGYTF
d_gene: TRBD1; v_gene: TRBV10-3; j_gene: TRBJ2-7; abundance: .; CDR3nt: TGTGCCAGCAAGGTACAGGGGGCGGGCGAGCAGTACTTC; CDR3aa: CASKVQGAGEQYF
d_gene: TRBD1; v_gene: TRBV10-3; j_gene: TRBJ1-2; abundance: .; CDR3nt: TGTGCCATCAGCGGGACTGCAGGGACAGATAACTATGGCTACACCTTC; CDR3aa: CAISGTAGTDNYGYTF
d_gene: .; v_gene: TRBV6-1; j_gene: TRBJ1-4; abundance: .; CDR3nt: TGTGCCAGCACGCGGATATATAATGAAAAACTGTTTTTT; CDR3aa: CASTRIYNEKLFF
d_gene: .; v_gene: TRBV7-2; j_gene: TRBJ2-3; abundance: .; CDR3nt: TGTGCCAGCAGCTCCACCCCGACCCCGGATACGCAGTATTTT; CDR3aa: CASSSTPTPDTQYF
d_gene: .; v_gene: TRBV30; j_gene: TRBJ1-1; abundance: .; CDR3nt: TGTGCCTGGAGTGTACAGAAGAACACTGAAGCTTTCTTT; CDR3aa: CAWSVQKNTEAFF
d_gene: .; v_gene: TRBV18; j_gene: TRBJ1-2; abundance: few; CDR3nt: TGTGCCAGCTCACCCGAGGGGGGTGATGGCTACACCTTC; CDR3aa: CASSPEGGDGYTF
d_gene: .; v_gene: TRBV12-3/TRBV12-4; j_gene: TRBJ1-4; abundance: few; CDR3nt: TGTGCCAGCAGTTTAGAGGGGCGGGCTAATGAAAAACTGTTTTTT; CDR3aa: CASSLEGRANEKLFF
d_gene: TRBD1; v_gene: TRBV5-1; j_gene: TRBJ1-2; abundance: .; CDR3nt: TGCGCCAGCAGCTCGACAGGGGACGGTTCCTATGGCTACACCTTC; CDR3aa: CASSSTGDGSYGYTF
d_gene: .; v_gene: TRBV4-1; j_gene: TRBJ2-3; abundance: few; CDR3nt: TGCGCCAGCAGCCAAGTCGAAACCAGCACAGATACGCAGTATTTT; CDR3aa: CASSQVETSTDTQYF
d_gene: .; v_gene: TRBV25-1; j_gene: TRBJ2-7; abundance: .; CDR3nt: TGTGCCAGCAGTTCTTTGGGTGGCGAGCAGTACTTC; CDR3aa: CASSSLGGEQYF
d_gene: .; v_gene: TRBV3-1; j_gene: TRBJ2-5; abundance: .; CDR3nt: TGTGCCAGCAGCCAAGATCCGGGGCTAGCAGGAGAGACCCAGTACTTC; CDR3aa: CASSQDPGLAGETQYF
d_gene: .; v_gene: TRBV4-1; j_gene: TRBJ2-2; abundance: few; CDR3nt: TGCGCCAGCAGCCAAGGAAAGGGGCAGGGGGGCCCCGGGGAGCTGTTTTTT; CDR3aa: CASSQGKGQGGPGELFF
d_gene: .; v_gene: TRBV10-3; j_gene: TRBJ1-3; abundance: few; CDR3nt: TGTGCCATCAGCCGTTCGTCACTCGGTGGAAACACCATATATTTT; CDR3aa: CAISRSSLGGNTIYF
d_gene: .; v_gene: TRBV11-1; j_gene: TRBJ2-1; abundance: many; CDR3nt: TGTGCCAGCAGCTTCCCCGTAGCGGTTGAGCAGTTCTTC; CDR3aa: CASSFPVAVEQFF
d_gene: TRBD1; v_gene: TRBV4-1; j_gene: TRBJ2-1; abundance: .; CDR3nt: TGCGCCAGCAGCCAGAGGGACAGGGGCGATGAGCAGTTCTTC; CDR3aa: CASSQRDRGDEQFF
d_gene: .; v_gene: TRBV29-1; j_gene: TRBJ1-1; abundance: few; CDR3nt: TGCAGCGTTGAAGCAGGGCAGGACACTGAAGCTTTCTTT; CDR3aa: CSVEAGQDTEAFF
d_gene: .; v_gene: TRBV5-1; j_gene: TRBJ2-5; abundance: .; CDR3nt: TGCGCCAGCAGCTTGGGGGACGGGAATGAGCAGTACTTC; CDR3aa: CASSLGDGNEQYF
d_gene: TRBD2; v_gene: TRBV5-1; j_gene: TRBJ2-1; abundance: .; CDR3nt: TGCGCCAGCAGCTTGACGAAGAGCGGGAGGGCGAAGGGGGTCAATGAGCAGTTCTTC; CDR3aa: CASSLTKSGRAKGVNEQFF
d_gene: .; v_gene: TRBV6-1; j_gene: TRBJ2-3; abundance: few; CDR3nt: TGTGCCAGCAGCCCCTCGGGCCCGGGGTTGAGCACAGATACGCAGTATTTT; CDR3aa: CASSPSGPGLSTDTQYF
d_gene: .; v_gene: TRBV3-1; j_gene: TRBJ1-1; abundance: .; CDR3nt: TGTGCCAGCAGGACTTCAAATGAAGCTTTCTTT; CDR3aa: CASRTSNEAFF
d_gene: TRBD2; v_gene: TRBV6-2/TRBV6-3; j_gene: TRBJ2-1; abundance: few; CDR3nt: TGTGCCAGCACCAACGGCGGACTAGCGGGGATGCAGTTCTTC; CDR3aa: CASTNGGLAGMQFF
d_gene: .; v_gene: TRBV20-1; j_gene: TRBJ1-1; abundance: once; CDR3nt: TGCAGTGCCAACTACCCGGCCTCCGAAGCTTTCTTT; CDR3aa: CSANYPASEAFF
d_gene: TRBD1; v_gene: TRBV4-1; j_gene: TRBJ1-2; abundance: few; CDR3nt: TGCGCCAGCAGCCCCTACCGCGGGGCCACAGGGGGGAACTATGGCTACACCTTC; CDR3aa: CASSPYRGATGGNYGYTF
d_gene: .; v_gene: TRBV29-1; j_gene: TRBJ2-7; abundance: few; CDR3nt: TGCAGCGTTGAAGATCGGTCCTCGAGCTCCTACGAGCAGTACTTC; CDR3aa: CSVEDRSSSSYEQYF
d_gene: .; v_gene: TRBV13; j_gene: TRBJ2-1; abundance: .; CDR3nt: TGTGCCAGCAGCCGTCCGGGACTCCTAGACAATGAGCAGTTCTTC; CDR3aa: CASSRPGLLDNEQFF
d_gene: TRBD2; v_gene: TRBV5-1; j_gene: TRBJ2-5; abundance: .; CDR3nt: TGCGCCAGCAGCTCGGGACTAGCGGGAGGCGGGTTGGAGACCCAGTACTTC; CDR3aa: CASSSGLAGGGLETQYF
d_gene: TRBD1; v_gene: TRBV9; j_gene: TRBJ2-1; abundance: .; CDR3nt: TGTGCCAGCAGCCCCCGGACAGGGCCGGGGTACAATGAGCAGTTCTTC; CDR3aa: CASSPRTGPGYNEQFF
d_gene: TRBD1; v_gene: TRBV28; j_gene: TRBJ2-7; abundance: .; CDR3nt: TGTGCCAGCAGTTTAACGGACAGGGATGACGGCGAGCAGTACTTC; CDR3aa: CASSLTDRDDGEQYF
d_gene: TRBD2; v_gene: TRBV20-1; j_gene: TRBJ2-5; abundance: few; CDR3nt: TGCAGTGCTAGCCGGACGGGGGGAGAGACCCAGTACTTC; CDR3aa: CSASRTGGETQYF
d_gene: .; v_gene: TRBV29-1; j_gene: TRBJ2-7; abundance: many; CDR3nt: TGCAGCGTTCTGCCCGGGGGAAGGTCCTACGAGCAGTACTTC; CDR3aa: CSVLPGGRSYEQYF